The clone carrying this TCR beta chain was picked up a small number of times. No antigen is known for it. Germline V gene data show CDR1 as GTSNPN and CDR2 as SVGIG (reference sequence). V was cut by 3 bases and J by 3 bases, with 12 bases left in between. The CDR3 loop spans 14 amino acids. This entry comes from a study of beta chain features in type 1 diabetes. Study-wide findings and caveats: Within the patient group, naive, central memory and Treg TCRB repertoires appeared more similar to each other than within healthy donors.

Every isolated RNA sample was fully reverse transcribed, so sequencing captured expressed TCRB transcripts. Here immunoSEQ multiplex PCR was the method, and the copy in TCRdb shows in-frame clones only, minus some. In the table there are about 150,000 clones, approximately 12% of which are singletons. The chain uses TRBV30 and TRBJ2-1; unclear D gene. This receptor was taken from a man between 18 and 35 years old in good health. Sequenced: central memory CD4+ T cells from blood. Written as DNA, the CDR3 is TGTGCCTGGAGGGGCCTCTCCCGCTACAATGAGCAGTTCTTC. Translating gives CAWRGLSRYNEQFF.